This T cell receptor (beta chain) was profiled in a study of cytomegalovirus exposure and HLA in healthy donors (dated by TCRdb to the late 2010s). Looking at the study overall: In an earlier analysis of approximately 640 of the donors, 276 Gb of sequence data and 100 million or so unique TCR beta sequences from about 190 million T cells were reported. An early release covering about 600 HLA-typed donors comprised about 300 gigabases of sequencing data and around 86 million unique TCR sequences. Of the 300 to 400 genotyped donors, about 80% fell in the genetic ancestry cluster associated with self-reported Caucasian donors. The study was designed to test whether signatures of past pathogen exposure could be identified by cataloging public T cell receptors. The study profiled the T cell repertoires of approximately 700 subjects by immunosequencing and related them to cytomegalovirus serostatus. Along with the roughly 670-subject first cohort, a separate validation cohort of 120 different subjects was used. High-throughput TCR immunosequencing, statistical association of individual TCRs with disease status, and machine learning were combined to predict cytomegalovirus infection status. In a later analysis, previously published TCR beta repertoires from 500 to 750 donors were re-analyzed and high-resolution HLA genotyping was added so that TCR occurrence patterns could be studied. The later analysis used no new phenotypic data to find candidate immune exposures, relying instead on TCR beta sequences and their occurrence across donors. An earlier analysis of approximately 580 of the donors used high-throughput TCR beta sequencing to judge whether each TCR beta V gene segment behaved as functional or pseudogenic. Alongside the repertoire data, information on donor age, sex, ethnicity and CMV serostatus was compiled. Genome-wide SNP genotypes for about three fifths of the roughly 670 donors were used in a later genetic analysis, which treated that subset as a discovery cohort. All discovery cohort repertoires had been generated on a single sequencing platform. HLA typing covered class I and class II loci at four-digit resolution. Typing coverage differed by locus: A, B, C, DRB1 and DQB1 were typed in roughly 620-630 donors, DQA1 in about 500, DPA1 in around 600, and DPB1 in just under 490. Roughly five DR-DQ haplotypes were handled as single units for association and clustering, since linkage in the cohort was strong. Across 300 to 400 genotyped donors of the cohort, an average of about 240,000 unique TCR beta nucleotide sequences per donor were sequenced, and 15% to 20% of those sequences were non-productive.

Comments on this clone: What antigen it recognizes has not been identified. Nothing much larger sits one base from this clone, and base qualities are not available.

Findings and caveats that apply to the study as a whole: A later genetic analysis reported fewer N-insertions in productive TCRs among donors in an Asian-associated ancestry cluster than the roughly 700-donor mean. An earlier analysis of approximately 600 of the donors showed that most TCR beta V segments appeared in productive rearrangements either about 87% or about 30% of the time, which broadly matched IMGT annotations. HLA typing was unavailable for some donors at each locus, so association tests used only the typed subset. In a later analysis, HLA-associated TCR beta chains were found to be more clonally expanded and to have lower generation probabilities than equally common non-associated chains. The study gave a list of about 150 TCR beta chains associated with cytomegalovirus. The presence/absence analyses assumed that sequencing depth was roughly uniform across donors, and that assumption may not be true. In a later analysis, some 18,000 TCR beta sequences were associated with specific HLA alleles at a false discovery rate of 0.05. Linkage disequilibrium might explain the correlated functional status among segregating V segments, but an unknown experimental factor could not be ruled out. Because counts were too low, around 17 rarely observed V segments, including chromosome 9 orphons, were left out of the earlier analysis of approximately 580 of the donors. In a later genetic analysis, a missense DCLRE1C variant was associated with V-gene and J-gene trimming of TCR beta chains, and the association was replicated in an independent cohort. When HLA alleles, especially DR and DQ, strongly co-occurred, TCR associations were difficult to assign to individual alleles. The sequencing pipeline was judged likely to have produced a cluster of highly shared sequence variants as a technical artifact. Most TCR sequences were seen in very few donors, while some public TCRs were found in many individuals. This cohort had only TCR beta chains sequenced, and the lack of alpha or paired-chain data limited which features could be detected. Most CMV-associated TCR beta chains appeared to be HLA-restricted in a later analysis, and the HLA associations seemed to be driven largely by CMV exposure. In vitro tests confirmed that a few of the cytomegalovirus-associated TCR beta chains recognize cytomegalovirus antigens. The only immune exposure information available for the cohort was CMV serostatus. Some IMGT-functional V segments, including TRBV6-2 and TRBV6-3, could not be distinguished by the 87-base-pair reads and were therefore excluded. A further reported finding was that TCR beta sequences accurately predicted the HLA-A and HLA-B alleles for most subjects in the first cohort. In a later analysis, TCR association rates were found to vary across HLA loci, with the most associated TCRs seen for DRB1 alleles and the fewest for HLA-C alleles. The classifier was reported to diagnose cytomegalovirus status with high specificity and sensitivity in both the original cohort and the validation cohort. It was suggested by the authors that the approach could potentially be generalized to other disease states and immunological phenotypes. In a later analysis, several top co-occurrence clusters were reported to appear linked to parvovirus B19, influenza, CMV and Epstein-Barr virus.

Sequences SEHNR (CDR1) and FQNEAQ (CDR2) are obtained from the germline V gene (reference sequence). V and J are trimmed by 5 bases and 4 bases, and the gene matches miss 7 bases of the junction. The CDR3 holds 15 amino acids from the cysteine to the phenylalanine. Solely the CDR3 DNA is kept, with 45 bases framed from the first base. Libraries came from the immunoSEQ multiplex PCR assay. A mixture of 60 forward primers for TCR Vbeta segments and 13 reverse primers for TCR Jbeta segments was used in the multiplex PCR. The CDR3 region of rearranged TCR beta genes was amplified from genomic DNA by a multiplex PCR assay. The Illumina HiSeq System was used to sequence the amplified TCR beta libraries as 87-base-pair reads. For the original study's pipeline: Across the 700 or so repertoires, a later analysis counted tens of millions of unique TCR beta chains, some 11 million of which were shared by at least two donors. Raw reads were error-corrected and collapsed into unique sequences with a nearest-neighbor algorithm that merged closely related sequences to remove PCR and sequencing errors. V, D and J gene segments were assigned by aligning CDR3 sequences to IMGT reference sequences. Each retained sequence needed at least a six-nucleotide match to both a V gene segment and a J gene segment. A rearrangement counted as productive if the CDR3 had no stop codons and remained in frame with V and J, and every other rearrangement counted as non-productive. CDR3 was defined by IMGT convention, running from the second conserved V-encoded cysteine to the conserved J-encoded phenylalanine. In an earlier analysis of more than 550 of the donors, sequences lacking an unambiguous match to a single V gene segment were excluded. In an earlier analysis of 587 of the donors, V segments were called functional above 56.7% productive rearrangements and were called segregating when the between-donor standard deviation exceeded 5%. A statistical classification framework was developed to diagnose cytomegalovirus status using the catalog of TCR beta chain sequences. In a later analysis, TCR nucleotide sequences were compared against IMGT/GENE-DB human TR gene sequences so that V and J genes could be assigned. A later analysis assigned CDR3 sequences and most-parsimonious VDJ recombination scenarios with the TCRdist pipeline. In a later analysis, each TCR beta chain was defined by its CDR3 amino acid sequence together with its V-gene family, and reads without a unique V-gene family were excluded. A later analysis removed roughly 590 highly shared, low-generation-probability nucleotide sequences to deal with suspected cross-contamination and a sequencing artifact. In a later analysis, a clonal expansion index for each public chain was calculated from normalized within-repertoire ranks of inferred template counts. A later analysis computed generation probabilities with a VDJ recombination model fitted to out-of-frame rearrangements, and checked the results against IGoR. Hypergeometric tests were used in a later analysis to score TCR-TCR, TCR-HLA and TCR-CMV co-occurrence, with a repertoire-size bias correction applied to the TCR pairs. False discovery rates were estimated in a later analysis by permuting HLA or CMV assignments 20 times. In a later analysis, co-occurring TCRs were grouped with DBSCAN, and TCRdist sequence similarity was added when clustering was performed within HLA-allele-positive subsets. Co-occurrence clustering excluded repertoires with fewer than 30,000 or more than 120,000 public chains, plus five with anomalous nucleotide sharing. TCRdb re-hosts the immuneACCESS table, in-frame sequences only. Its copies lack some clones; in the studies checked, an unresolved V gene accounts for under half of them, and the cause for the rest is not known. V, J and clone size derive from that table, while D and trimming were established from the DNA sequence. This sample holds around 200,000 clones; approximately 90% were observed only once. About 1% of the sample is taken by the ten largest.

The cohort comprised hundreds of healthy bone marrow donors. At the time of sampling, every cohort member was nominally healthy, though immune exposures that went unrecorded were likely present. The donor tested CMV seronegative, placing the donor among the 350 to 400 seronegative members of the cohort. Every donor gave a peripheral blood sample, and the peripheral blood mononuclear cells from that sample were used for TCR beta sequencing. Genomic DNA was extracted from the blood cell samples with the Qiagen DNeasy Blood Extraction Kit. This receptor was obtained from a woman between 18 and 29 years old in good health and CMV-seronegative. Here the chain combines TRBV7-9 and TRBJ1-5, with 8 junctional bases fitting TRBD1. The sample taken for sequencing was PBMCs. The CDR3 region reads CASSPQGQVNQPQHF. The bases are TGTGCCAGCAGCCCACAGGGACAGGTTAATCAGCCCCAGCATTTT.